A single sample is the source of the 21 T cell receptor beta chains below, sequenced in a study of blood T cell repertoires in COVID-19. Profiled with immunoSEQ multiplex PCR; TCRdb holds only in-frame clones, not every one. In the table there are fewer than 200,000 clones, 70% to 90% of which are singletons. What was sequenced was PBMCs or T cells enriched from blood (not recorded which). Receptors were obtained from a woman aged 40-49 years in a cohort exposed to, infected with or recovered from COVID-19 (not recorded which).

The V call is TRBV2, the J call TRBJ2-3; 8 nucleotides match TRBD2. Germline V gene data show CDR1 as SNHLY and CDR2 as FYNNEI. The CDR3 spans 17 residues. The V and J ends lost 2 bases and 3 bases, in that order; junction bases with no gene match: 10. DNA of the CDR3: TGTGCCAGCAGTGAAATGGTAGCGGGGCCGATAACAGATACGCAGTATTTT. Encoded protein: CASSEMVAGPITDTQYF.

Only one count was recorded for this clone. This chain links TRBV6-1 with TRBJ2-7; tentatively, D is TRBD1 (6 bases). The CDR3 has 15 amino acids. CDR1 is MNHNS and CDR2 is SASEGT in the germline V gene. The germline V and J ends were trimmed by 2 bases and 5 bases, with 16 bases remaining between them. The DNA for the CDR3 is TGTGCCAGCAGTGAAAGGGGGAAAGGGGCGGACGAGCAGTACTTC. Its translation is CASSERGKGADEQYF.

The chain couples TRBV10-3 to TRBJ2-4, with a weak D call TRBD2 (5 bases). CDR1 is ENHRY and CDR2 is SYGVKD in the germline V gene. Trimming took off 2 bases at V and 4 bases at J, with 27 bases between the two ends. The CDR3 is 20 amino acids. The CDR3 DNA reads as TGTGCCATCAGTGAGGCTCTCCCTTGGGGTAGCGCGGGTAGTAAAAACATTCAGTACTTC. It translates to CAISEALPWGSAGSKNIQYF.

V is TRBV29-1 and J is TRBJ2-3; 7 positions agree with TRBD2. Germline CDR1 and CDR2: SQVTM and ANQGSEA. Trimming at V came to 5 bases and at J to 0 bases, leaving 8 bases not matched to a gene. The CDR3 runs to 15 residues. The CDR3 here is CSVNQRGSSTDTQYF. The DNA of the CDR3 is TGCAGCGTTAACCAGCGGGGATCTAGCACAGATACGCAGTATTTT.

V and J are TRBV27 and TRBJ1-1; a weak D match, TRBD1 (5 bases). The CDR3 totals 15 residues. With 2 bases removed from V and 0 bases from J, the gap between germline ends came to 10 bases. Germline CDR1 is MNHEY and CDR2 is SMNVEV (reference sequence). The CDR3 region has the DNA TGTGCCAGCAGTTTAGGGCAGGGAATGAACACTGAAGCTTTCTTT. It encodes CASSLGQGMNTEAFF.

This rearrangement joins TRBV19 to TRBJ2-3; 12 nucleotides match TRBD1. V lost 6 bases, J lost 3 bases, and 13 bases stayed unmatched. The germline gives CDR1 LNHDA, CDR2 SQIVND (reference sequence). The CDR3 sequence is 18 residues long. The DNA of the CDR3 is TGTGCCAGTAGCCTTCCCGGGACAGGGGGCCGAAGGACAGATACGCAGTATTTT. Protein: CASSLPGTGGRRTDTQYF.

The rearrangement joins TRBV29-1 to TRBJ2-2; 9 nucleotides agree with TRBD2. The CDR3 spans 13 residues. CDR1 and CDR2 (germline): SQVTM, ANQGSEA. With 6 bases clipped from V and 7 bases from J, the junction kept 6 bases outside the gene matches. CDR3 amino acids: CSVTSGGNGELFF. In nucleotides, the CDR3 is TGCAGCGTCACGAGCGGGGGGAACGGGGAGCTGTTTTTT.

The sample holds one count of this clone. The CDR3 spells CASGEREAYEQYF. DNA for the CDR3: TGCGCCAGCGGGGAGCGGGAAGCCTACGAGCAGTACTTC. The rearrangement joins TRBV10-2 to TRBJ2-7, with TRBD2 identical over 7 bases. This CDR3 region has 13 residues. Losses at the gene ends were 8 bases for V and 2 bases for J; bases not matched to a gene: 6. Per germline, CDR1 WSHSY and CDR2 SAAADI.

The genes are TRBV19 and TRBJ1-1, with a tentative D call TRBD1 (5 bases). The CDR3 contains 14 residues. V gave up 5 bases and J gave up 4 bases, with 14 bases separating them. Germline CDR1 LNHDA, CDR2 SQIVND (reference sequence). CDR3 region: CASSSSRAPTEAFF. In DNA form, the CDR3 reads TGTGCCAGTAGTTCCTCCAGGGCACCCACTGAAGCTTTCTTT.

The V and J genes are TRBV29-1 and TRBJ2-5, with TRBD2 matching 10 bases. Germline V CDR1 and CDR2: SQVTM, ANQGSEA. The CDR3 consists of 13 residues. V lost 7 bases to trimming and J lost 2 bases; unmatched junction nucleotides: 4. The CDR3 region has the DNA TGCAGCGCCCAACTAGCGGGACAAGAGACCCAGTACTTC. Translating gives CSAQLAGQETQYF.

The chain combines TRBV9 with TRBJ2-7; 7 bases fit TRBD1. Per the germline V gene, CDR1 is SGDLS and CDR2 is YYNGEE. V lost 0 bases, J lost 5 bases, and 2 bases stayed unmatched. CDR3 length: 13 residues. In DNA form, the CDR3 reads TGTGCCAGCAGCGTAGGAGGGGGCGACGAGCAGTACTTC. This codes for CASSVGGGDEQYF.

The CDR3 sequence is CASRPGHSYNEQFF. CDR3 sequence (DNA): TGTGCCAGCAGACCGGGACACAGTTACAATGAGCAGTTCTTC. The rearrangement links TRBV6-5 to TRBJ2-1; possible D gene TRBD1, 6 bases. Germline CDR1 reads MNHEY; CDR2 reads SVGAGI. Trimming pared 6 bases from V and 4 bases from J, leaving 13 bases between. The CDR3 sequence is 14 residues long.

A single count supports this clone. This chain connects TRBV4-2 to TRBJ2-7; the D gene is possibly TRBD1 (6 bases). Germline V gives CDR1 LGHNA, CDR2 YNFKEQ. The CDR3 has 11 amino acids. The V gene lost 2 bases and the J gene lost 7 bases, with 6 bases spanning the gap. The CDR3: CASSQTGEQYF. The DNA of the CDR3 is TGTGCCAGCAGCCAAACAGGGGAGCAGTACTTC.

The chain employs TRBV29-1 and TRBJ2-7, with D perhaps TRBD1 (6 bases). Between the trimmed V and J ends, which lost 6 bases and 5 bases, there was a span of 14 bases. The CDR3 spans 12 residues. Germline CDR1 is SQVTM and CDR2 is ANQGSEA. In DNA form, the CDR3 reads TGCAGCGTGGTACAGGGTCCCCACGAGCAGTACTTC. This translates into CSVVQGPHEQYF.

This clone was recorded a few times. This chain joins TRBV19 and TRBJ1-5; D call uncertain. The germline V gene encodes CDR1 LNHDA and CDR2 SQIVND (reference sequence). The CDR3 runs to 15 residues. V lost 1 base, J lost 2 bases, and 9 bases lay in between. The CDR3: CASSIVGLGNQPQHF. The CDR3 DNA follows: TGTGCCAGTAGTATAGTTGGGCTTGGCAATCAGCCCCAGCATTTT.

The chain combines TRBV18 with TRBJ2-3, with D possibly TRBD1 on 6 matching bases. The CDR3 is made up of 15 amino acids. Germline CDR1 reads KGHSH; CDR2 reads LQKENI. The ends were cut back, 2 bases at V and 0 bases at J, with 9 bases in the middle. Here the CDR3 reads CASSPNRASTDTQYF. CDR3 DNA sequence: TGTGCCAGCTCACCAAACAGGGCTAGCACAGATACGCAGTATTTT. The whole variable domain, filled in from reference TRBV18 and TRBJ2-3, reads NAGVMQNPRHLVRRRGQEARLRCSPMKGHSHVYWYRQLPEEGLKFMVYLQKENIIDESGMPKERFSAEFPKEGPSILRIQQVVRGDSAAYFCASSPNRASTDTQYFGPGTRLTVL.

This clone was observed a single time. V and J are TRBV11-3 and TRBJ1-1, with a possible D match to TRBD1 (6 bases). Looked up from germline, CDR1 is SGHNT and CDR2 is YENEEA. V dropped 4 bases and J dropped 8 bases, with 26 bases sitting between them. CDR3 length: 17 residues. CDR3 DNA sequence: TGTGCCAGCAGCTCAGCGCTGTCGGACAGCGACACACTGGAAGCTTTCTTT. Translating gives CASSSALSDSDTLEAFF.

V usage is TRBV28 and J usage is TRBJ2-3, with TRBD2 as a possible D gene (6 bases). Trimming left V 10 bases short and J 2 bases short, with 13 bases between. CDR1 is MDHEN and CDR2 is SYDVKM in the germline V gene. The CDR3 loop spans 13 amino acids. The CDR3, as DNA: TGTGCCACAGATGGGCGGGACACAGATACGCAGTATTTT. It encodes CATDGRDTDTQYF.

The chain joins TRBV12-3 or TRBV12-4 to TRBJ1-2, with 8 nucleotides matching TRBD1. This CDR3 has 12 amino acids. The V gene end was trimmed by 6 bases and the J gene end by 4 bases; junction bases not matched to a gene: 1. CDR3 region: CASSDRGYGYTF. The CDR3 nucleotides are TGTGCCAGCAGCGACAGGGGCTATGGCTACACCTTC.

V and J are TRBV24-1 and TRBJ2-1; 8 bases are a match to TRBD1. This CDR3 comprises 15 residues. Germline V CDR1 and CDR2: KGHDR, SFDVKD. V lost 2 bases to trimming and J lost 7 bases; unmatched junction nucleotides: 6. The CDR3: CATSDWMDRDNEQFF. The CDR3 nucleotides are TGTGCCACCAGTGATTGGATGGACAGGGATAATGAGCAGTTCTTC.

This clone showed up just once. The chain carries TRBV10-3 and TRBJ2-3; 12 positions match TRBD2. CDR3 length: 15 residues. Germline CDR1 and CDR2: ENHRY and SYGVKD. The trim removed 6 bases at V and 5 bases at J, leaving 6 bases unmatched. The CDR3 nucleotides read TGTGCCATCAGCGCTACTAGCGGGAGGAGAGATACGCAGTATTTT. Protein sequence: CAISATSGRRDTQYF.